This TCR beta chain was found in a study of shared T cell receptors in the human thymus. Clones were sequenced by immunoSEQ multiplex PCR, and TCRdb holds only the in-frame ones, with some missing. The sample includes hundreds of thousands of clones, roughly 86% of them seen just once. V shed 4 bases, J shed 1 base, and the junction held 9 bases outside the gene matches. The germline V gene encodes CDR1 MNHNY and CDR2 SVGAGI (reference sequence). This CDR3 has 16 amino acids. The sample also formed part of further work on human thymus T cells. According to that study: Reports from related research described highly overlapping thymic repertoires among unrelated individuals.

V gene TRBV6-6 combines with J gene TRBJ2-7; 8 bases line up with TRBD1. The sequence was collected from a boy under two years old with a congenital heart defect. The sample comprised thymocytes. The CDR3 loop reads CASSSRGQAKSYEQYF. CDR3 bases: TGTGCCAGCAGTTCGAGGGGACAGGCTAAGTCCTACGAGCAGTACTTC.